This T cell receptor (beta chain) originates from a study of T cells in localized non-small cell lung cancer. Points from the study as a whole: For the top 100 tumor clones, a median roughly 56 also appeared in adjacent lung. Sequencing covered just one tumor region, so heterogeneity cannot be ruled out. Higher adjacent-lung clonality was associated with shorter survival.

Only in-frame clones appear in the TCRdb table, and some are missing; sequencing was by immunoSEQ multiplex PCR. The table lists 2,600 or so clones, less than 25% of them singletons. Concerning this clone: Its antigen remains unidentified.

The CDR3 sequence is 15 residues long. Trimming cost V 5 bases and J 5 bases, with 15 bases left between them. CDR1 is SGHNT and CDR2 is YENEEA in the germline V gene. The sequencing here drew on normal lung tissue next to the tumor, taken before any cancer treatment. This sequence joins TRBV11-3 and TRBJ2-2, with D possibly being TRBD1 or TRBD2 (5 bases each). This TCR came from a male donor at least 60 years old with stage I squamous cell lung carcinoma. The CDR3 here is CASSHPPGRTGELFF. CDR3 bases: TGTGCCAGCAGCCACCCTCCAGGGAGAACCGGGGAGCTGTTTTTT.